This T cell receptor (beta chain) was obtained from a study of cytomegalovirus exposure and HLA in healthy donors. PCR amplification relied on 60 Vbeta primers (plus 13 Jbeta primers). TCRdb's copy holds only in-frame clones and misses some; the assay was immunoSEQ multiplex PCR. Of 80,000 to 95,000 clones listed, roughly 77% were seen once; the top ten hold roughly 14%. The sample comprised PBMCs. The sequence derives from a middle-aged woman in good health and CMV-seropositive.

The CDR3 nucleotides read TGTGCCAGCAGCTTTACCGGGGTTGAAGCTTTCTTT. Amino acids: CASSFTGVEAFF. The chain carries TRBV7-6 and TRBJ1-1; D is unclear. Trimming took off 3 bases at V and 7 bases at J, with 9 bases between the two ends. This CDR3 has 12 residues. Germline V lookup: CDR1 SGHVS, CDR2 FNYEAQ.